The 30 T cell receptor beta chains below were found in one sample sequenced in a study of blood T cells in healthy people across ages. Next came a second PCR, run for about 7 to 11 cycles, which used a sample-barcoded 5' primer along with a J-beta primer mix. Via MiXCR, TCRdb re-called the 5' RACE reads, giving one row per CDR3 protein. The table records about 1,600,000 distinct CDR3 sequences, about 40% of them present only once. Sequencing was done on a sample of blood. These receptor sequences come from a woman aged 18-29 years in good health.

The J gene is TRBJ2-7, the V gene TRBV7-9; 8 bases are shared with TRBD1. Trimming removed 1 base from V and 3 bases from J; junction bases left unmatched: 5. CDR1 is SEHNR, CDR2 FQNEAQ, per germline (reference sequence). CDR3 length equals 15 residues. As DNA, the CDR3 is TGTGCCAGCAGCTTAGGACAGGGGCAGATCTACGAGCAGTACTTC. Its protein product is CASSLGQGQIYEQYF.

This clonotype came up a few times. The chain uses TRBV2 and TRBJ2-6; 7 bases fit TRBD1. The CDR3 contains 18 residues. CDR1 is SNHLY and CDR2 is FYNNEI in the germline V gene. The V segment lost 6 bases and the J segment 0 bases; nucleotides outside the gene matches: 11. CDR3: CASSPPGQKISGANVLTF. Here the CDR3 DNA reads TGTGCCAGCAGCCCCCCGGGACAGAAAATCTCTGGGGCCAACGTCCTGACTTTC.

This clonotype appeared once. This clone may be a read error of a much larger clone one base away. The chain couples TRBV29-1 to TRBJ2-4; 7 bases are a match to TRBD2. This CDR3 spans 14 amino acids. V lost 5 bases, J lost 2 bases, and 6 bases stayed unmatched. The germline V gene encodes CDR1 SQVTM and CDR2 ANQGSEA. CDR3 amino acids: CSVTGRLTKNIQYF. For the CDR3, the DNA is TGCAGCGTTACCGGGAGGCTAACCAAAAACATTCAGTACTTC.

Comment on this clonotype: At one end, the junction sequence differs from germline, possibly due to a read error. The genes are TRBV27 and TRBJ2-1; tentatively, D is TRBD2 (6 bases). The J call could be wrong; TRBJ2-7 is a better fit for the DNA end. This CDR3 is 13 amino acids long. Per the germline V gene, CDR1 is MNHEY and CDR2 is SMNVEV (reference sequence). CDR3 DNA: TGTACCAGTGGACTATCCGCATACAATGAGCAGTACTTC. Translated, it gives CTSGLSAYNEQYF.

This clonotype came up a few times. This chain links TRBV12-5 with TRBJ2-7, with TRBD2 identical over 9 bases. The V gene end was trimmed by 0 bases and the J gene end by 5 bases; junction bases not matched to a gene: 17. CDR3 length equals 19 residues. The V gene's germline CDR1 is LGHNT and CDR2 FRNRAP. CDR3 sequence (DNA): TGTGCTAGTGGTTTGGTACCCTGGGGGGTTAGCGGGAGTTTCCACGAGCAGTACTTC. Amino acid sequence: CASGLVPWGVSGSFHEQYF.

The rearrangement links TRBV9 to TRBJ2-7; D is perhaps TRBD1 or TRBD2 (6 bases each). The CDR3 runs to 15 residues. V dropped 0 bases and J dropped 2 bases, with 12 bases sitting between them. Germline V CDR1 and CDR2: SGDLS, YYNGEE. CDR3 protein: CASSVEGGGPYEQYF. As DNA, the CDR3 is TGTGCCAGCAGCGTAGAAGGGGGAGGACCCTACGAGCAGTACTTC.

The rearrangement links TRBV7-2 to TRBJ2-5; 7 positions match TRBD2. The CDR3 extends over 16 amino acids. CDR1 SGHTA and CDR2 FQGNSA come from the germline V gene. The V and J ends lost 1 base and 2 bases, in that order; junction bases with no gene match: 7. Here the CDR3 reads CASSLESLADQETQYF. The CDR3 nucleotides are TGTGCCAGCAGCTTAGAATCCCTAGCGGATCAAGAGACCCAGTACTTC.

This clonotype appeared a few times. The chain recombines TRBV5-1 with TRBJ1-1, with TRBD1 matching 7 bases. The V gene's germline CDR1 is SGHRS and CDR2 YFSETQ. The CDR3 totals 14 residues. V dropped 0 bases and J dropped 5; count of bases not matched to a gene: 4. The DNA for the CDR3 is TGCGCCAGCAGCTTGGCCCAGGGGGGTACTGAAGCTTTCTTT. As protein: CASSLAQGGTEAFF.

The chain has TRBV12-3 or TRBV12-4 and TRBJ2-3; D perhaps matches TRBD2 (6 bases). The CDR3 has 18 residues. V lost 7 bases and J 4 bases, leaving 27 bases between the germline ends. The CDR3 protein is CASTSEGKLKGPPDTQYF. CDR3 in DNA: TGTGCCAGCACCTCGGAGGGTAAACTAAAGGGGCCCCCAGATACGCAGTATTTT.

This chain links TRBV9 with TRBJ2-3, with a weak D call TRBD1 (6 bases). Trimming stripped 3 bases from V and 4 bases from J, with 18 bases between. Germline loops: CDR1 SGDLS, CDR2 YYNGEE. The CDR3 runs 16 residues. In nucleotides, the CDR3 is TGTGCCAGCAGCGCCGAAGGGGGTCAGGGATCAGATACGCAGTATTTT. This codes for CASSAEGGQGSDTQYF.

V gene TRBV29-1 combines with J gene TRBJ1-1; possibly TRBD1 for D (5 bases). The germline V gene has CDR1 SQVTM and CDR2 ANQGSEA. V shed 7 bases and J shed 2 bases, with 8 bases lying between them. The CDR3 is made up of 11 amino acids. The CDR3 coding sequence is TGCAGCGGCGGGACCAACACTGAAGCTTTCTTT. Translating it yields CSGGTNTEAFF.

The rearrangement links TRBV6-5 to TRBJ2-4; 10 bases fit TRBD1. Germline lookup yields CDR1 MNHEY and CDR2 SVGAGI. V gave up 5 bases and J gave up 4 bases; unmatched junction bases: 5. CDR3 size: 15 residues. CDR3 sequence (DNA): TGTGCCAGCAGTCGGACAGGGGGTCAAAAAAACATTCAGTACTTC. Translation: CASSRTGGQKNIQYF.

This clonotype has more than one count but fewer than ten. The chain couples TRBV20-1 to TRBJ1-2, with a tentative D call TRBD1 (6 bases). The CDR3 covers 13 residues. Germline V lookup: CDR1 DFQATT, CDR2 SNEGSKA (reference sequence). The V and J ends lost 6 bases and 8 bases respectively, with 19 bases between them. CDR3 loop: CSARKQGGGGYTF. CDR3 in DNA: TGCAGTGCCAGGAAACAGGGAGGGGGAGGCTACACCTTC.

This clonotype was seen more than once but under ten times. In DNA form, the CDR3 reads TGTGCCAGCAGTTTGGGACAAAGGGATGAGCAGTTCTTC. As protein: CASSLGQRDEQFF. The chain is built from TRBV11-2 and TRBJ2-1; TRBD1 is a possible D gene (6 bases). Germline assignment: CDR1 SGHAT and CDR2 FQNNGV. This CDR3 spans 13 amino acids. V was trimmed by 6 bases and J by 8 bases, leaving 14 bases between them.

In this sample, this clonotype turned up a few times. The rearrangement links TRBV6-5 to TRBJ2-1; D not certain. V gave up 6 bases and J gave up 0 bases, with 12 bases separating them. Germline-derived CDR1 and CDR2 are MNHEY and SVGAGI. The CDR3 has 15 amino acids. CDR3 sequence (DNA): TGTGCCAGCAGGGTGACGGCCGCCTCCTACAATGAGCAGTTCTTC. This encodes CASRVTAASYNEQFF.

As concerns this clonotype: A much bigger clone sits one base away, suggesting this may be a read error. This sequence joins TRBV6-6 and TRBJ2-3; D call uncertain. Germline CDR1 is MNHNY and CDR2 is SVGAGI (reference sequence). V was shortened by 5 bases and J by 4 bases, with 10 bases between the two germline ends. This CDR3 contains 13 residues. CDR3 region: CASSLAVSDTQYF. The CDR3 region has the DNA TGTGCCAGCAGTCTTGCCGTGTCAGATACGCAGTATTTT.

This clonotype occurred once. This sequence joins TRBV6-1 and TRBJ2-1, with TRBD2 identical over 9 bases. The ends lost 5 bases at V and 6 bases at J; junction bases unmatched: 17. The germline CDR1 and CDR2 sequences are MNHNS and SASEGT. The length of the CDR3 is 18 residues. The CDR3 loop is CASSPTSGGISLGNEQFF. The DNA for the CDR3 is TGTGCCAGCAGTCCGACTAGCGGAGGTATAAGTCTGGGCAATGAGCAGTTCTTC.

This chain links TRBV2 with TRBJ2-1; 11 bases match TRBD2. The germline CDR1 and CDR2 sequences are SNHLY and FYNNEI. CDR3 length: 15 amino acids. The junction had 11 bases not matched to a gene; V was cut back by 10 bases and J by 6 bases. This chain's CDR3 is CATDLVLAGGNEQFF. For the CDR3, the DNA is TGTGCCACAGACCTTGTGCTAGCGGGGGGCAATGAGCAGTTCTTC.

This chain joins TRBV3-1 and TRBJ1-2; a possible D gene is TRBD1 (5 bases). CDR1 and CDR2 from the germline V gene are LGHDT and YNNKEL (reference sequence). There are 15 residues in the CDR3. Trimming left V 0 bases short and J 7 bases short, with 15 bases between. The CDR3 DNA follows: TGTGCCAGCAGCCAAGAAGGGACCACGATCTCTGGCTACACCTTC. Residues: CASSQEGTTISGYTF.

The chain is built from TRBV6-8 and TRBJ2-5; D unresolved. The J call could be wrong; TRBJ2-7 is a better fit for the DNA end. CDR1 and CDR2 from the germline V gene are MNHGY and SAAAGT. The CDR3 is 15 amino acids. The CDR3 loop reads CASSYIRGQSYEQYF. In DNA form, the CDR3 reads TGTGCCAGCAGTTACATTAGAGGTCAAAGCTACGAGCAGTACTTC.

The V call is TRBV3-1, the J call TRBJ2-5; 7 bases line up with TRBD2. The trim removed 4 bases at V and 2 bases at J, leaving 4 bases unmatched. Germline V lookup: CDR1 LGHDT, CDR2 YNNKEL (reference sequence). The CDR3 runs to 14 residues. CDR3 protein: CASSRRSGQETQYF. The CDR3 region has the DNA TGTGCCAGCAGCCGGCGTAGCGGGCAAGAGACCCAGTACTTC.

This clonotype was picked up many times. This chain connects TRBV15 to TRBJ2-1; 7 bases line up with TRBD2. The CDR3 has 18 amino acids. V was pared by 0 bases and J by 2 bases, with 10 bases of the junction left unmatched. The germline gives CDR1 LNHNV, CDR2 YYDKDF (reference sequence). The CDR3 reads CATSRDPPLAEAYNEQFF. CDR3 sequence (DNA): TGTGCCACCAGCAGAGATCCCCCGCTAGCGGAGGCCTACAATGAGCAGTTCTTC.

The chain uses TRBV19 and TRBJ2-5; TRBD1 or TRBD2 may be the D gene (5 bases each). The CDR3 runs 14 residues. Germline V CDR1 and CDR2: LNHDA, SQIVND (reference sequence). V lost 6 bases and J 0 bases, leaving 11 bases between the germline ends. The CDR3 sequence: CASRDGAHQETQYF. The CDR3 DNA reads TGTGCCAGTAGGGACGGGGCCCACCAAGAGACCCAGTACTTC.

The V call is TRBV28, the J call TRBJ2-3; D remains ambiguous. V was cut by 2 bases and J by 4 bases, with 10 bases left in between. This CDR3 comprises 14 residues. Germline CDR1 reads MDHEN; CDR2 reads SYDVKM. The CDR3 sequence is CASSLNARPDTQYF. CDR3 in DNA: TGTGCCAGCAGTTTAAACGCCCGCCCAGATACGCAGTATTTT.

The table lists this clonotype with a count of one. CDR3 in amino acids: CSARDSGSLTWGQYF. DNA for the CDR3: TGCAGTGCTAGAGATTCTGGGAGTCTTACGTGGGGGCAGTACTTC. This chain joins TRBV20-1 and TRBJ2-7, with TRBD2 as a possible D gene (5 bases). The CDR3 is made up of 15 amino acids. Trimming left V 0 bases short and J 9 bases short, with 21 bases between. In germline, CDR1 is DFQATT, CDR2 SNEGSKA (reference sequence).

The rearrangement links TRBV20-1 to TRBJ1-2, with 8 bases fitting TRBD1. V dropped 0 bases and J dropped 4; count of bases not matched to a gene: 4. Germline CDR1 and CDR2: DFQATT and SNEGSKA (reference sequence). The CDR3 runs to 14 residues. The CDR3 is CSARETGAIYGYTF. The CDR3 region has the DNA TGCAGTGCTAGAGAGACAGGGGCGATCTATGGCTACACCTTC.

This clonotype was counted between two and nine times. This chain joins TRBV25-1 and TRBJ2-1, with 9 bases aligning to TRBD1. The germline CDR1 and CDR2 sequences are MGHDK and SYGVNS. V dropped 1 base and J dropped 4; count of bases not matched to a gene: 5. The CDR3 loop spans 16 amino acids. CDR3 protein: CASSEFGGQGYNEQFF. In DNA form, the CDR3 reads TGTGCCAGCAGTGAATTTGGGGGACAGGGTTACAATGAGCAGTTCTTC.

The chain combines TRBV5-1 with TRBJ2-7; a possible D gene is TRBD1 (5 bases). V lost 0 bases and J 4 bases, leaving 14 bases between the germline ends. Germline V gives CDR1 SGHRS, CDR2 YFSETQ. CDR3 length: 15 residues. Here the CDR3 DNA reads TGCGCCAGCAGCTTGGCGGCAGGGAACGTTTACGAGCAGTACTTC. Translating it yields CASSLAAGNVYEQYF.

The genes are TRBV15 and TRBJ2-1, with TRBD1 matching 7 bases. The V and J ends lost 3 bases and 0 bases, in that order; junction bases with no gene match: 11. Germline CDR1 and CDR2: LNHNV and YYDKDF (reference sequence). This CDR3 spans 18 amino acids. The chain's CDR3 is CATSSTGTARVSYNEQFF. DNA for the CDR3: TGTGCCACCAGCAGTACCGGGACAGCCCGAGTCTCCTACAATGAGCAGTTCTTC.

The V and J genes are TRBV5-1 and TRBJ2-6; 9 bases are shared with TRBD1. The CDR3 has 19 amino acids. V lost 4 bases and J lost 0; bases outside the gene matches: 11. The germline CDR1 and CDR2 sequences are SGHRS and YFSETQ. In DNA form, the CDR3 reads TGCGCCAGCAGCCAGGACAGGGGAAGACCTTTCTCTGGGGCCAACGTCCTGACTTTC. This codes for CASSQDRGRPFSGANVLTF.